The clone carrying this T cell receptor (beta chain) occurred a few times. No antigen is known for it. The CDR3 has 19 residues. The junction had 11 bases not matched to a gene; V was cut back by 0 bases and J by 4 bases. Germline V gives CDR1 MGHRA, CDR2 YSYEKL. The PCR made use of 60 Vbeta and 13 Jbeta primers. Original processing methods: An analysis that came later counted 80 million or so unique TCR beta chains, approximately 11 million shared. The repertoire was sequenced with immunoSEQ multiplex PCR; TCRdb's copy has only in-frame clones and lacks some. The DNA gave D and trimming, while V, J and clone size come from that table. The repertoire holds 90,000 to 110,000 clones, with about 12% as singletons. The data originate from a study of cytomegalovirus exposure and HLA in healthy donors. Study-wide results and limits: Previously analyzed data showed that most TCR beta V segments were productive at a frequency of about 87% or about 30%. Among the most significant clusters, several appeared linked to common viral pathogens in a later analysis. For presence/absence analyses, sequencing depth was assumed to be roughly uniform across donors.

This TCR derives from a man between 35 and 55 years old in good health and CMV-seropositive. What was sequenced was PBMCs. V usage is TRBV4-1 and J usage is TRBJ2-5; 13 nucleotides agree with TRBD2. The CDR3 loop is CASSQDGGRTSGRGETQYF. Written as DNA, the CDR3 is TGCGCCAGCAGCCAAGATGGGGGTCGGACTAGCGGGAGAGGAGAGACCCAGTACTTC.